The 10 T cell receptor beta chains below all came from one sample that was sequenced in a study of beta chain features in type 1 diabetes (dated by TCRdb to between 2017 and 2018). What the research found in general, with its limitations: Type 1 diabetes patients showed a moderate but significant shortening of TCRB CDR3 length in all four CD4+ subsets.

The library was produced with the immunoSEQ multiplex PCR assay. The entire isolated RNA was reverse transcribed using the High Capacity cDNA Reverse Transcription Kit, and thus expressed TCRB transcripts were sequenced. Entries here come from immuneACCESS through TCRdb and include only in-frame sequences with V and J called. Some clones fail to appear in such tables; in the studies checked, an unresolved V gene covers under half of the shortfall, and the cause of the remainder is unknown. This sample has over 150,000 clones in its table, and roughly 8% of those were observed once. The ten top clones hold approximately 1% of the sample. No cognate antigen is known for these TCRs. Sequences were obtained from central memory CD4+ T cells from blood. These receptors all come from a woman aged 40 to 50 with type 1 diabetes.

This chain joins TRBV7-9 and TRBJ2-1; maybe TRBD1 (5 bases). The CDR3 runs to 14 residues. The germline CDR1 and CDR2 sequences are SEHNR and FQNEAQ (reference sequence). Trimming cost V 9 bases and J 10 bases, with 22 bases left between them. The CDR3 DNA reads TGTGCCAGGGCGCCCAGCTTAGGGGCCAGGGAGCAGTTCTTC. Protein sequence: CARAPSLGAREQFF.

This clone was seen a few times. The chain joins TRBV19 to TRBJ2-7; 7 bases are shared with TRBD1. The germline CDR1 and CDR2 sequences are LNHDA and SQIVND (reference sequence). The CDR3 totals 15 residues. V was pared by 7 bases and J by 2 bases, with 11 bases of the junction left unmatched. The CDR3 here is CASTRTQGFPYEQYF. The DNA of the CDR3 is TGTGCCAGTACCCGGACACAGGGGTTTCCCTACGAGCAGTACTTC.

This clone occurred a few times. The rearrangement links TRBV11-2 to TRBJ1-1; 9 positions agree with TRBD1. The CDR3 has 13 residues. Germline values: CDR1 SGHAT, CDR2 FQNNGV. Germline trimming cut 6 bases from V and 11 bases from J; bases unmatched to any gene: 10. The CDR3 loop is CASSTQGAQGAFF. CDR3 coding DNA: TGTGCCAGCAGTACACAGGGGGCCCAGGGGGCTTTCTTT.

In its sample, this clone was seen a few times. The chain links TRBV9 to TRBJ1-1; 10 nucleotides agree with TRBD1. V trimming: 3 bases; J trimming: 10 bases; junction bases outside the gene matches: 6. The CDR3 has 13 residues. CDR1 SGDLS and CDR2 YYNGEE come from the germline V gene. CDR3 DNA: TGTGCCAGCAGCGCAGGACAGGGGGGAAGAGCTTTCTTT. As protein: CASSAGQGGRAFF.

The chain employs TRBV5-1 and TRBJ1-2; D is uncertain. Trimming pared 3 bases from V and 2 bases from J, leaving 11 bases between. This CDR3 is built from 14 residues. Germline values: CDR1 SGHRS, CDR2 YFSETQ. In DNA form, the CDR3 reads TGCGCCAGCAGCTCCCTGACAAACAACTATGGCTACACCTTC. Protein sequence: CASSSLTNNYGYTF.

Ten or more counts support this clone. This rearrangement joins TRBV30 to TRBJ2-1; weak D call: TRBD2 (5 bases). The V gene's germline CDR1 is GTSNPN and CDR2 SVGIG (reference sequence). The CDR3 length is 11 residues. The CDR3 protein is CGGSDYNEQFF. In DNA form, the CDR3 reads TGTGGCGGTAGCGACTACAATGAGCAGTTCTTC.

The chain links TRBV28 to TRBJ2-5; no definite D call. The better agreement between TRBJ2-7 and the DNA end casts doubt on the J call. This CDR3 contains 14 residues. Germline values: CDR1 MDHEN, CDR2 SYDVKM. CDR3 protein: CASSWAGPRYEQYF. In DNA, the CDR3 is TGTGCCAGCAGTTGGGCTGGGCCGCGCTACGAGCAGTACTTC.

This clone came up a few times. The J gene is TRBJ1-2, the V gene TRBV27; a weak D match, TRBD1 (6 bases). Germline V gene data show CDR1 as MNHEY and CDR2 as SMNVEV (reference sequence). This CDR3 is 12 amino acids long. V lost 4 bases to trimming and J lost 8 bases, with 11 bases between them. This chain's CDR3 is CASSSPTGGYTF. Here the CDR3 DNA reads TGTGCCAGCAGTTCCCCTACAGGGGGCTACACCTTC.

This rearrangement joins TRBV7-3 to TRBJ2-2, with TRBD1 matching over 8 bases. V dropped 1 base and J dropped 2; count of bases not matched to a gene: 3. The CDR3 sequence is 16 residues long. Per the germline V gene, CDR1 is SGHTA and CDR2 is FQGTGA. CDR3 bases: TGTGCCAGCAGCTTAATGTCAGGGGGCAACACCGGGGAGCTGTTTTTT. It translates to CASSLMSGGNTGELFF. Together with reference TRBV7-3 and TRBJ2-2, the CDR3 gives the full variable domain: GAGVSQTPSNKVTEKGKYVELRCDPISGHTALYWYRQSLGQGPEFLIYFQGTGAADDSGLPNDRFFAVRPEGSVSTLKIQRTERGDSAVYLCASSLMSGGNTGELFFGEGSRLTVL.

This rearrangement joins TRBV9 to TRBJ2-5; TRBD1 might be the D (5 bases). With 0 bases removed from V and 3 bases from J, the gap between germline ends came to 9 bases. CDR3 length equals 14 residues. Germline lookup yields CDR1 SGDLS and CDR2 YYNGEE. CDR3 region: CASSVVGAEETQYF. DNA of the CDR3: TGTGCCAGCAGCGTAGTTGGGGCGGAAGAGACCCAGTACTTC.